This T cell receptor (beta chain) was sequenced for a study of T and B cells in COVID-19 patients. Across the whole study: At median age roughly 35 years, recovered patients were younger than active-infection patients at under 70. About 90% of the roughly 20 active-infection patients had comorbidities associated with unfavorable COVID-19 outcome. General study results and limits: Patients with COVID-19 reportedly showed strongly skewed T cell receptor beta variable and joining gene usage. Highly clonal in active COVID-19, TRB repertoires exceeded healthy-donor diversity and richness at recovery.

Per germline, CDR1 MNHNS and CDR2 SASEGT. Losses at the gene ends were 6 bases for V and 3 bases for J; bases not matched to a gene: 4. This CDR3 region has 13 residues. TRB was amplified from about 250-500 ng of blood genomic DNA. This clonotype is medium-sized in the sample. Its antigen is currently unknown. TRB rearrangements were amplified by multiplex PCR with BIOMED2 TRB-A/B primers. TCRdb itself ran the multiplex PCR reads through MiXCR, one entry per CDR3 protein. The sample includes 4,000 to 6,000 distinct CDR3 sequences, less than 25% of them seen just once. This TCR was recovered from a human donor with active COVID-19. The sequenced sample consisted of blood. This sequence joins TRBV6-1 and TRBJ2-7; TRBD1 matches at 8 bases. The CDR3 DNA is TGTGCCAGCAGCCGGGACAGGCGCTACGAGCAGTACTTC. Translation: CASSRDRRYEQYF.